Listed here are 13 T cell receptor beta chains from one sample, sequenced in a study of control samples from healthy donors and cancer patients. Data came from immunoSEQ multiplex PCR; TCRdb stores just in-frame clones and leaves some out. The sample lists about 110,000 clones, roughly 90% occurring once. The sample was blood. The source is a woman between 18 and 29 years old in good health.

The chain combines TRBV3-1 (or the pseudogene TRBV3-2) with TRBJ1-6; D possibly corresponds to TRBD1 (5 bases). The V end was cut by 5 bases, the J end by 7 bases, with 15 bases between. CDR1 and CDR2 from the germline V gene are LGHDT and YNNKEL (reference sequence). The CDR3 covers 15 residues. CDR3 region: CASSKKGTANSPLHF. The CDR3 region has the DNA TGTGCCAGCAGCAAAAAAGGGACGGCGAATTCACCCCTCCACTTT.

The CDR3 bases are TGTGCCAGCAGCCTCCGACTAGCGGGGGGGCAACTAGCCAAAAACATTCAGTACTTC. This sequence encodes CASSLRLAGGQLAKNIQYF. The chain links TRBV7-2 to TRBJ2-4; 14 bases are shared with TRBD2. Germline trimming cut 5 bases from V and 0 bases from J; bases unmatched to any gene: 9. The V gene's germline CDR1 is SGHTA and CDR2 FQGNSA. CDR3 size: 19 residues.

The chain links TRBV24-1 to TRBJ2-2; D is uncertain. Germline V gene lookup returns CDR1 KGHDR and CDR2 SFDVKD. This CDR3 comprises 12 residues. With 6 bases removed from V and 8 bases from J, the gap between germline ends came to 9 bases. This CDR3 is CATSNRIGELFF. The CDR3 DNA is TGTGCCACCAGTAATCGGATTGGGGAGCTGTTTTTT.

The chain employs TRBV6-5 and TRBJ2-7, with 7 bases identical to TRBD1. This CDR3 region has 13 residues. V lost 8 bases and J lost 2; bases outside the gene matches: 6. CDR1 is MNHEY, CDR2 SVGAGI, per germline. The CDR3 DNA reads as TGTGCCAGCTGGAACAGGGGCGCCTACGAGCAGTACTTC. Protein product: CASWNRGAYEQYF.

This clone has just a few counts. The chain couples TRBV7-8 to TRBJ2-3, with a tentative D call TRBD1 (5 bases). Germline V lookup: CDR1 SGHVS, CDR2 FQNEAQ. V was cut by 1 base and J by 6 bases, with 20 bases left in between. There are 17 residues in the CDR3. CDR3 sequence: CASSLDVTVLISDTQYF. CDR3 coding DNA: TGTGCCAGCAGCTTAGATGTGACAGTACTCATTTCCGATACGCAGTATTTT.

This sequence joins TRBV12-5 and TRBJ1-1; 9 nucleotides line up with TRBD1. V was pared by 4 bases and J by 3 bases, with 3 bases of the junction left unmatched. Germline values: CDR1 LGHNT, CDR2 FRNRAP. The CDR3 consists of 14 residues. Here the CDR3 DNA reads TGTGCTAGTGGTTCCAGGACAGGGGACACTGAAGCTTTCTTT. Translating gives CASGSRTGDTEAFF.

The chain employs TRBV7-9 and TRBJ2-2; unclear D gene. V was pared by 1 base and J by 3 bases, with 12 bases between. Per germline, CDR1 SEHNR and CDR2 FQNEAQ (reference sequence). There are 16 residues in the CDR3. CDR3 nucleotide sequence: TGTGCCAGCAGCTTAGGGGGAAAATCCTACACCGGGGAGCTGTTTTTT. Amino acids: CASSLGGKSYTGELFF.

The chain combines TRBV7-8 with TRBJ2-5; D unclear. CDR1 SGHVS and CDR2 FQNEAQ come from the germline V gene. This CDR3 has 13 residues. The ends were cut back, 1 base at V and 7 bases at J, with 10 bases in the middle. The CDR3 nucleotides read TGTGCCAGCAGCTTAGGTCCCACGGGGACCCAGTACTTC. Its protein product is CASSLGPTGTQYF.

J is TRBJ2-7 and V is TRBV25-1; 8 nucleotides line up with TRBD1. The CDR3 spans 13 residues. V dropped 4 bases and J dropped 8; count of bases not matched to a gene: 7. CDR1 and CDR2 (germline): MGHDK, SYGVNS. CDR3 nucleotide sequence: TGTGCCAGCAGTGTCAAGTCAGGGGGCCAGCAGTACTTC. Its translation: CASSVKSGGQQYF.

This chain's CDR3 is CASSPVTSGGEDTQYF. The CDR3 DNA reads TGTGCCAGCAGCCCCGTGACTAGCGGGGGGGAAGATACGCAGTATTTT. This rearrangement joins TRBV4-2 to TRBJ2-3, with 14 bases matching TRBD2. The length of the CDR3 is 16 residues. The germline CDR1 and CDR2 sequences are LGHNA and YNFKEQ. The trim removed 4 bases at V and 5 bases at J, leaving 5 bases unmatched.

The rearrangement links TRBV7-2 to TRBJ2-1, with D unclear. The CDR3 extends over 16 amino acids. Germline V gene data show CDR1 as SGHTA and CDR2 as FQGNSA. Trimming took 0 bases from V and 5 from J, leaving 14 bases between them. The CDR3 coding sequence is TGTGCCAGCAGCTTAGCGCTGTGGGGAATAGACAATGAGCAGTTCTTC. It is translated as CASSLALWGIDNEQFF.

The chain combines TRBV4-3 with TRBJ2-5; D unclear. The V end was cut by 1 base, the J end by 4 bases, with 13 bases between. CDR1 is LGHNA and CDR2 is YSLEER in the germline V gene. The CDR3 is made up of 15 amino acids. The CDR3 region is CASSQGYGGRETQYF. In DNA form, the CDR3 reads TGCGCCAGCAGCCAAGGTTACGGCGGCCGAGAGACCCAGTACTTC.

This clone was found once. J is TRBJ2-2 and V is TRBV13; 7 bases agree with TRBD2. Germline V gene lookup returns CDR1 PRHDT and CDR2 FYEKMQ (reference sequence). This CDR3 is built from 15 residues. Germline trimming cut 10 bases from V and 5 bases from J; bases unmatched to any gene: 13. The CDR3 region has the DNA TGTGCCACCTTCTCTGGGCAGGGAGGGACCGGGGAGCTGTTTTTT. It encodes CATFSGQGGTGELFF.